The sequence of this TCR beta chain was determined in a study of T cells expressing NK-cell markers (dated by TCRdb to between 2020 and 2021). For the study in its entirety: Under ten donors provided sorted CD3+CD56+NKG2C+, CD3+CD56+NKG2C- and CD3+CD56-NKG2C+ T-cell subsets, whose TCR beta-chain repertoires were profiled. Seven of the eight sequenced donors were HCMV-seropositive and one was HCMV-seronegative. Randomly selected healthy volunteers, three men and five women, were used as the eight sequenced donors. Libraries were sequenced as 2 x 150 bp reads on Illumina HiSeq 2000/2500, MiSeq or NextSeq.

A commercial ELISA kit detecting HCMV-specific IgG in serum was used to determine HCMV serostatus. Ficoll density gradient centrifugation was used to isolate peripheral blood mononuclear cells from blood. From cysteine to phenylalanine, the CDR3 is 12 amino acids long. The DNA is not on file. Via the germline V gene (reference sequence), CDR1 is SGHKS and CDR2 YYEKEE. Points on this clonotype: The antigen this receptor binds is unknown.

The research as a whole found: In over 5 donors, the dominant CD3+CD56+NKG2C+ clonotypes were among the top 10 CD8+ clonotypes and accounted for about 1.0-7.0% of CD8+ T cells. Whether the expanded NKG2C-expressing T cell clones were specific for HCMV antigens remained unclear. Those dominant clonotypes were again the most abundant among CD3+CD56-NKG2C+ cells in a handful of donors, at about 28.3-65%.

Sequencing relied on an Illumina HiSeq 2000. The TCR beta cDNA libraries were made using 5'RACE template switching, a step that added both a universal primer site and unique molecular identifiers. Priming for cDNA synthesis came from the TCR beta constant segment, and two successive PCR amplification steps followed. Under the source paper's analysis protocol: MIGEC handled demultiplexing of the reads and grouping by UMI, while MiTCR was used to assemble and quantify clonotypes. Only TCR cDNA sequences supported by at least two reads were kept to exclude erroneous sequences. The tcR package was used for downstream repertoire analysis, and clonotypes were matched across fractions by CDR3 nucleotide sequence plus V segment. Antigen specificity was annotated against VDJdb with VDJmatch, allowing one amino acid substitution in CDR3. TCRdb reanalyzed the reads, keeping one entry per CDR3 protein sequence and omitting DNA. The V and J calls were not made by the authors but by TCRdb's processing. The sample's clone listing holds roughly 390,000 distinct CDR3 sequences. The ten largest clones add up to about 11% of the sample.

The clonotype was recovered from a woman aged 45-59 years in good health. Donor details come from another sample of the same person, matched by shared clones. The source material was blood T cells: a sorted CD56 or NKG2C T cell subset, CD4+ or CD8+ T cells, or bulk PBMC T cells (not recorded which). Recombination linked TRBV5-5 to TRBJ2-7; TCRdb indicates TRBD1, and absent DNA this call remains unverified. The CDR3 region reads CASSLRGDEQYF.